Below are 32 T cell receptor beta chains sequenced from a single sample in a study of shared clonotypes between healthy human individuals. The protocol was immunoSEQ multiplex PCR, while the TCRdb copy is restricted to in-frame clones and leaves out a portion. The data hold more than 550,000 clones, with 72% observed a single time. Specimen: memory CD4+ T cells sorted from blood. Indicated subset: CD45RA-negative fraction. The origin of the receptors is a woman aged 25 to 39 in good health.

This sequence joins TRBV19 and TRBJ2-6, with no clear D. Between the trimmed V and J ends, which lost 7 bases and 0 bases, there was a span of 7 bases. This CDR3 spans 14 amino acids. The germline V gene encodes CDR1 LNHDA and CDR2 SQIVND (reference sequence). The CDR3: CASKGSSGANVLTF. The CDR3 DNA reads as TGTGCCAGTAAGGGAAGCTCTGGGGCCAACGTCCTGACTTTC. Based on the CDR3 plus reference TRBV19 and TRBJ2-6, the full variable domain is DGGITQSPKYLFRKEGQNVTLSCEQNLNHDAMYWYRQDPGQGLRLIYYSQIVNDFQKGDIAEGYSVSREKKESFPLTVTSAQKNPTAFYLCASKGSSGANVLTFGAGSRLTVL.

This clone has a single count. The J gene is TRBJ1-1, the V gene TRBV18; possible D gene TRBD1, 6 bases. This CDR3 is built from 18 residues. Trimming took off 0 bases at V and 1 base at J, with 18 bases between the two ends. Looked up from germline, CDR1 is KGHSH and CDR2 is LQKENI. This chain's CDR3 is CASSPPGSTDRWNTEAFF. The DNA for the CDR3 is TGTGCCAGCTCACCACCCGGATCCACAGACAGGTGGAACACTGAAGCTTTCTTT. Filled out from reference TRBV18 and TRBJ1-1, the complete variable domain reads NAGVMQNPRHLVRRRGQEARLRCSPMKGHSHVYWYRQLPEEGLKFMVYLQKENIIDESGMPKERFSAEFPKEGPSILRIQQVVRGDSAAYFCASSPPGSTDRWNTEAFFGQGTRLTVV.

The chain recombines TRBV19 with TRBJ1-1; TRBD1 agrees at 7 bases. CDR3 length equals 15 residues. J gave up 3 bases and V 6 bases, and 10 bases lay outside the gene matches. Germline loops: CDR1 LNHDA, CDR2 SQIVND (reference sequence). CDR3 bases: TGTGCCAGTAGCGATGGGACAGTTGGGGACACTGAAGCTTTCTTT. This encodes CASSDGTVGDTEAFF.

About this clone: Possible read error: a much larger clone is one base away. The chain links TRBV6-6 to TRBJ2-3; no definite D call. The V gene lost 5 bases and the J gene lost 5 bases, with 5 bases spanning the gap. The CDR3 contains 11 residues. Germline V gene sequence: CDR1 MNHNY, CDR2 SVGAGI (reference sequence). The CDR3 reads CASSIGDTQYF. The CDR3, as DNA: TGTGCCAGCAGTATTGGAGATACGCAGTATTTT.

The chain links TRBV28 to TRBJ1-4, with no clear D. This CDR3 is 14 amino acids long. The V end was cut by 4 bases, the J end by 8 bases, with 14 bases between. The germline V gene has CDR1 MDHEN and CDR2 SYDVKM. The CDR3 loop reads CASSSPAAGEKLFF. The DNA of the CDR3 is TGTGCCAGCAGTTCGCCGGCCGCGGGAGAAAAACTGTTTTTT.

This clone was detected a few times. This chain connects TRBV10-3 to TRBJ1-2; weak D call: TRBD1 (6 bases). V was clipped by 0 bases and J by 2 bases, with 13 bases between them. Germline V CDR1 and CDR2: ENHRY, SYGVKD. The CDR3 totals 16 residues. Here the CDR3 reads CAISESTRGGNYGYTF. In DNA, the CDR3 is TGTGCCATCAGTGAGTCGACTCGGGGGGGCAACTATGGCTACACCTTC.

CDR3 region: CASSLSTTGGIYGYTF. The CDR3, as DNA: TGTGCCAGCAGTTTATCGACGACAGGGGGTATATATGGCTACACCTTC. V is TRBV28 and J is TRBJ1-2, with 9 bases that match TRBD1. Losses at the gene ends were 1 base for V and 5 bases for J; bases not matched to a gene: 8. The CDR3 runs 16 residues. Germline loops: CDR1 MDHEN, CDR2 SYDVKM.

The genes are TRBV28 and TRBJ1-2, with D uncertain. The CDR3 contains 12 residues. V lost 3 bases and J lost 4, with 6 bases in between. In germline, CDR1 is MDHEN, CDR2 SYDVKM. CDR3 bases: TGTGCCAGCAGTTTCCAATCCTATGGCTACACCTTC. It encodes CASSFQSYGYTF.

The rearrangement uses TRBV11-3 and TRBJ2-7; TRBD1 agrees at 8 bases. Germline V lookup: CDR1 SGHNT, CDR2 YENEEA. The CDR3 length is 14 residues. V shed 1 base and J 3 bases; nucleotides not matched to a gene: 2. In DNA form, the CDR3 reads TGTGCCAGCAGCTTAGGTGGACAGGGCTACGAGCAGTACTTC. This encodes CASSLGGQGYEQYF.

This sequence joins TRBV5-4 and TRBJ2-1; TRBD2 agrees at 13 bases. V lost 4 bases to trimming and J lost 9 bases; unmatched junction nucleotides: 7. This CDR3 spans 15 amino acids. Germline CDR1 is SGHNT and CDR2 is YYREEE (reference sequence). This chain's CDR3 is CASSIGLAGVSEQFF. CDR3 in DNA: TGTGCCAGCAGCATTGGACTAGCGGGAGTAAGTGAGCAGTTCTTC.

This clone is a singleton in its sample. The chain carries TRBV29-1 and TRBJ1-5; 8 bases agree with TRBD1. V lost 6 bases and J lost 0; bases outside the gene matches: 10. Germline V gives CDR1 SQVTM, CDR2 ANQGSEA. CDR3 size: 16 residues. In DNA form, the CDR3 reads TGCAGCGTCGTACAGGGGGACGGGGATAGCAATCAGCCCCAGCATTTT. Residues: CSVVQGDGDSNQPQHF.

This clone was detected only a few times. This sequence joins TRBV4-1 and TRBJ2-7; 7 nucleotides agree with TRBD1. CDR1 and CDR2 from the germline V gene are MGHRA and YSYEKL. V shed 1 base, J shed 0 bases, and the junction held 3 bases outside the gene matches. This CDR3 region has 15 residues. This chain's CDR3 is CASSQGGQASYEQYF. CDR3 in DNA: TGCGCCAGCAGCCAAGGCGGACAGGCCTCCTACGAGCAGTACTTC.

The gene calls are TRBV5-6 and TRBJ2-2; D could derive from TRBD1 or TRBD2 (6 bases each). The CDR3 loop spans 18 amino acids. Germline loops: CDR1 SGHDT, CDR2 YYEEEE. V was shortened by 4 bases and J by 0 bases, with 19 bases between the two germline ends. The DNA of the CDR3 is TGTGCCAGCAGCGCCGGGAGTGTCTGGGGGCCGAACACCGGGGAGCTGTTTTTT. Residues: CASSAGSVWGPNTGELFF.

The chain carries TRBV11-2 and TRBJ2-1; TRBD2 might be the D (5 bases). The germline V and J ends were trimmed by 5 bases and 8 bases, with 19 bases remaining between them. Per germline, CDR1 SGHAT and CDR2 FQNNGV. The CDR3 loop spans 15 amino acids. The CDR3 spells CASSQLTKLRDEQFF. In DNA form, the CDR3 reads TGTGCCAGCAGCCAGCTGACCAAGTTGAGGGATGAGCAGTTCTTC.

The gene calls are TRBV28 and TRBJ1-4; 7 bases map to TRBD1. CDR3 length: 15 amino acids. The germline CDR1 and CDR2 sequences are MDHEN and SYDVKM. V dropped 6 bases and J dropped 1; count of bases not matched to a gene: 5. CDR3 sequence reads: CASRNRGGTNEKLFF. Here the CDR3 DNA reads TGTGCCAGCAGAAACAGGGGTGGAACTAATGAAAAACTGTTTTTT.

The chain combines TRBV5-1 with TRBJ2-2; maybe TRBD2 (5 bases). Germline V gene lookup returns CDR1 SGHRS and CDR2 YFSETQ. This CDR3 has 14 amino acids. Trimming removed 5 bases at V and 1 base at J, with 9 bases between. The DNA for the CDR3 is TGCGCCAGCAGGTCGGGGATGAACACCGGGGAGCTGTTTTTT. It codes for CASRSGMNTGELFF.

This clone was seen at least ten times. The rearrangement uses TRBV7-8 and TRBJ1-2; 7 nucleotides align to TRBD1. This CDR3 contains 16 residues. V lost 1 base, J lost 6 bases, and 11 bases stayed unmatched. Germline lookup yields CDR1 SGHVS and CDR2 FQNEAQ. The CDR3 DNA reads TGTGCCAGCAGCTTAGAAGTCGACAGGGTGGGGGATGGCTACACCTTC. It encodes CASSLEVDRVGDGYTF.

This clone was seen a single time. The rearrangement joins TRBV28 to TRBJ2-7; 7 bases line up with TRBD2. CDR1 is MDHEN, CDR2 SYDVKM, per germline. V lost 4 bases to trimming and J lost 9 bases; unmatched junction nucleotides: 6. The CDR3 loop spans 12 amino acids. The CDR3 DNA reads TGTGCCAGCAGTTCTGGGGGGGTTGGGCAGTACTTC. Its protein is CASSSGGVGQYF.

This clone was seen just once. The genes are TRBV11-3 and TRBJ2-1; D gene unclear. The germline V gene encodes CDR1 SGHNT and CDR2 YENEEA. Trimming took off 3 bases at V and 0 bases at J, with 9 bases between the two ends. CDR3 length equals 15 residues. This chain's CDR3 is CASSFSSSSYNEQFF. CDR3 DNA: TGTGCCAGCAGCTTTAGCTCAAGCTCCTACAATGAGCAGTTCTTC.

This chain connects TRBV5-1 to TRBJ1-2; 7 bases are a match to TRBD1. With V trimmed by 5 bases and J by 2 bases, 9 bases remained unmatched. The CDR3 consists of 15 residues. Germline V gives CDR1 SGHRS, CDR2 YFSETQ. The CDR3 nucleotides are TGCGCCAGCAGAGGAGGACAGGCGGGGAACTATGGCTACACCTTC. Translated: CASRGGQAGNYGYTF.

The J gene is TRBJ2-2, the V gene TRBV28; D perhaps matches TRBD2 (5 bases). The germline V and J ends were trimmed by 3 bases and 1 base, with 12 bases remaining between them. The CDR3 sequence is 16 residues long. Germline values: CDR1 MDHEN, CDR2 SYDVKM. The CDR3 DNA is TGTGCCAGCAGTTTCGCCGTGGCGGGGAACACCGGGGAGCTGTTTTTT. Its protein is CASSFAVAGNTGELFF.

This clone was seen a handful of times. For the CDR3, the DNA is TGTGCCACCCTAGGGGGTGGGACAGCTACTAGCACAGATACGCAGTATTTT. This codes for CATLGGGTATSTDTQYF. This sequence joins TRBV2 and TRBJ2-3; 7 nucleotides align to TRBD1. The germline V gene encodes CDR1 SNHLY and CDR2 FYNNEI. V shed 10 bases and J 0 bases; nucleotides not matched to a gene: 16. The CDR3 extends over 17 amino acids.

The chain employs TRBV11-3 and TRBJ1-1; 8 bases match TRBD1. V trimming: 6 bases; J trimming: 4 bases; junction bases outside the gene matches: 4. This CDR3 comprises 13 residues. Germline CDR1 is SGHNT and CDR2 is YENEEA. The CDR3 DNA is TGTGCCAGCAGAGCCGACAGGGGCACTGAAGCTTTCTTT. Translation: CASRADRGTEAFF. Drawing the rest from reference TRBV11-3 and TRBJ1-1, the complete variable domain is EAGVVQSPRYKIIEKKQPVAFWCNPISGHNTLYWYLQNLGQGPELLIRYENEEAVDDSQLPKDRFSAERLKGVDSTLKIQPAELGDSAVYLCASRADRGTEAFFGQGTRLTVV.

This clone was counted between two and nine times. The chain combines TRBV7-2 with TRBJ1-2, with a possible D match to TRBD1 (6 bases). In germline, CDR1 is SGHTA, CDR2 FQGNSA. The CDR3 consists of 15 residues. V shed 5 bases and J shed 7 bases, with 20 bases lying between them. CDR3 DNA sequence: TGTGCCAGCAGCCCAGGGCAGGGGACCGCCTTTGGCTACACCTTC. Its translation is CASSPGQGTAFGYTF.

The V gene is TRBV18, the J gene TRBJ1-5; TRBD1 agrees at 7 bases. V dropped 6 bases and J dropped 4; count of bases not matched to a gene: 9. The CDR3 is 15 residues long. Germline V gene data show CDR1 as KGHSH and CDR2 as LQKENI. The CDR3 DNA is TGTGCCAGCTCCCCGGAGCAGGGGGTAAATCAGCCCCAGCATTTT. Its protein is CASSPEQGVNQPQHF.

This clone was seen a handful of times. V and J are TRBV5-1 and TRBJ2-7; TRBD1 matches at 7 bases. CDR1 and CDR2 (germline): SGHRS, YFSETQ. V lost 5 bases and J lost 3; bases outside the gene matches: 8. This CDR3 has 14 amino acids. The CDR3 region has the DNA TGCGCCAGCAGACTAACATGGGACAGCTACGAGCAGTACTTC. This encodes CASRLTWDSYEQYF. Full variable domain (outside the CDR3, taken from reference TRBV5-1 and TRBJ2-7): KAGVTQTPRYLIKTRGQQVTLSCSPISGHRSVSWYQQTPGQGLQFLFEYFSETQRNKGNFPGRFSGRQFSNSRSEMNVSTLELGDSALYLCASRLTWDSYEQYFGPGTRLTVT.

This clone appeared once. This chain links TRBV6-5 with TRBJ1-4; 9 positions match TRBD1. V shed 6 bases, J shed 7 bases, and the junction held 6 bases outside the gene matches. Germline V gene sequence: CDR1 MNHEY, CDR2 SVGAGI. This CDR3 contains 14 residues. CDR3 DNA sequence: TGTGCCAGCAGGGACCGGGACAGGGTTGAAAAACTGTTTTTT. The encoded protein is CASRDRDRVEKLFF.

V usage is TRBV19 and J usage is TRBJ1-1; D is uncertain. The CDR3 consists of 15 residues. V was shortened by 3 bases and J by 2 bases, with 13 bases between the two germline ends. The germline CDR1 and CDR2 sequences are LNHDA and SQIVND (reference sequence). CDR3 loop: CASSIGLRTNTEAFF. In DNA form, the CDR3 reads TGTGCCAGTAGTATCGGTCTCAGAACAAACACTGAAGCTTTCTTT. Supplemented by reference TRBV19 and TRBJ1-1, the full variable domain reads DGGITQSPKYLFRKEGQNVTLSCEQNLNHDAMYWYRQDPGQGLRLIYYSQIVNDFQKGDIAEGYSVSREKKESFPLTVTSAQKNPTAFYLCASSIGLRTNTEAFFGQGTRLTVV.

In this sample, this clone turned up a few times. The V gene is TRBV7-9, the J gene TRBJ1-2, with TRBD1 as a possible D gene (6 bases). V was clipped by 6 bases and J by 13 bases, with 21 bases between them. In germline, CDR1 is SEHNR, CDR2 FQNEAQ (reference sequence). The CDR3 is made up of 13 amino acids. CDR3 amino acids: CASSSSGQRTITF. CDR3 coding DNA: TGTGCCAGCAGTTCTTCCGGACAGAGGACGATCACCTTC.

The V gene is TRBV11-2, the J gene TRBJ1-4; D is ambiguous. The CDR3 loop spans 14 amino acids. The germline gives CDR1 SGHAT, CDR2 FQNNGV. V was cut by 2 bases and J by 2 bases, with 6 bases left in between. The DNA for the CDR3 is TGTGCCAGCAGCTTACACCGCACTAATGAAAAACTGTTTTTT. It encodes CASSLHRTNEKLFF.

V and J are TRBV2 and TRBJ2-5; 8 bases agree with TRBD2. CDR1 is SNHLY and CDR2 is FYNNEI in the germline V gene. This CDR3 comprises 14 residues. Trimming cost V 8 bases and J 3 bases; bases outside gene matches: 8. The CDR3 region has the DNA TGTGCCAGCCTCAGGGACGGGGGGGAAGAGACCCAGTACTTC. Its translation: CASLRDGGEETQYF.

This clone has just a few counts. The chain uses TRBV6-6 and TRBJ1-5; D is unresolved. In germline, CDR1 is MNHNY, CDR2 SVGAGI (reference sequence). This CDR3 contains 15 residues. V lost 9 bases and J lost 3, with 18 bases in between. CDR3 DNA: TGTGCCAGTGCGGTGGGGATTTCGAACAATCAGCCCCAGCATTTT. Translation: CASAVGISNNQPQHF.